A single count supports the clone carrying this T cell receptor (beta chain). This CDR3 is also generated by other DNA sequences in the sample. The source of the sample is a study of Ad26.COV2.S vaccination and SARS-CoV-2 variants. Looked up from germline, CDR1 is MNHEY and CDR2 is SVGAGI. V was clipped by 0 bases and J by 2 bases, with 7 bases between them. The CDR3 loop spans 14 amino acids. The data were produced by immunoSEQ multiplex PCR, yet TCRdb's version contains in-frame clones alone and is incomplete. The profile shows 300,000 to 500,000 clones, around 85% of them singletons. The treatment denotes: roughly 18 received Ad26.COV2.S at low or high dose, single or two shots; 5 received placebo; per-sample allocation not given. The samples date from day 63 after the first vaccine or placebo injection.

The specimen was peripheral blood, collected in a trial of Ad26.COV2.S vaccine versus placebo. The rearrangement joins TRBV6-5 to TRBJ1-2; TRBD1 is a possible D gene (6 bases). The sequence derives from a person between 18 and 65 years old who received the Ad26.COV2.S COVID-19 vaccine or a placebo. The CDR3 spells CASSYSRGNYGYTF. CDR3 nucleotide sequence: TGTGCCAGCAGTTACTCTAGGGGGAACTATGGCTACACCTTC.